This T cell receptor (beta chain) was identified during a study of CD8 T cells in ankylosing spondylitis. Germline CDR1 is DFQATT and CDR2 is SNEGSKA (reference sequence). The CDR3 totals 12 residues. The V gene end was trimmed by 6 bases and the J gene end by 5 bases; junction bases not matched to a gene: 6. Ten or more counts support this clonotype. Its antigen is as yet unknown. TCRdb called the 5' RACE reads again in MiXCR, with one record for every CDR3 protein. The top ten clones hold roughly 9.2% of a sample with more than 300,000 distinct CDR3 sequences, 11% of them seen once. Study conclusions and caveats: Blood of patients with ankylosing spondylitis appeared to be characterized by a TCR beta motif of several highly homologous variants. Reports say disease-linked clones showed up significantly more in matched ankylosing spondylitis synovial fluid. As for the disease-linked clones, they showed a CD8+ phenotype and occurred at relatively low frequencies in peripheral blood. Earlier authors reported some of these motif variants in reactive arthritis synovial fluid and blood.

V usage is TRBV20-1 and J usage is TRBJ2-5, with 7 bases lining up with TRBD1. The clonotype comes from a female donor with ankylosing spondylitis or in good health (not recorded which). The specimen was blood, either unsorted or a sorted T cell fraction (not recorded which). The CDR3 region has the DNA TGCAGTGCGAGAACAGGGGTTGAGACCCAGTACTTC. Encoded protein: CSARTGVETQYF.